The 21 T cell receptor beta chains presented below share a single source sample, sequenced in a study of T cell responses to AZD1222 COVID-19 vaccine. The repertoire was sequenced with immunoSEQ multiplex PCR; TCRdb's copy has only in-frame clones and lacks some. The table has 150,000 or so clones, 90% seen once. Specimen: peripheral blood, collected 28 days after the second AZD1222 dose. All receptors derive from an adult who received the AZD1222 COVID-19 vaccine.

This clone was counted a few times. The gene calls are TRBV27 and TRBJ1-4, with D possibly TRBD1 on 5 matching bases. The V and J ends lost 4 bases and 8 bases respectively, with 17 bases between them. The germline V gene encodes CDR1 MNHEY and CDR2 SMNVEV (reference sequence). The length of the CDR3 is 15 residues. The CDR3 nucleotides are TGTGCCAGCAGTTCCTGGACACATTTGCGGGAAAAACTGTTTTTT. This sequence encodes CASSSWTHLREKLFF.

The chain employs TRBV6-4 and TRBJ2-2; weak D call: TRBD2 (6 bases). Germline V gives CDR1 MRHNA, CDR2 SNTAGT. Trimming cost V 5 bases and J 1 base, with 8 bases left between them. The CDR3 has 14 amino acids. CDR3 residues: CASSLEGNTGELFF. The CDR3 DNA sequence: TGTGCCAGCAGTTTGGAGGGGAACACCGGGGAGCTGTTTTTT.

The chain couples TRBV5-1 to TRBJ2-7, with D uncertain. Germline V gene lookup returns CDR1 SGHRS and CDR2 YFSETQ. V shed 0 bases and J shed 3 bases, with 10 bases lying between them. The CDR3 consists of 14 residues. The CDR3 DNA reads TGCGCCAGCAGCTTGGCCGTCTGGGGCTACGAGCAGTACTTC. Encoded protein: CASSLAVWGYEQYF.

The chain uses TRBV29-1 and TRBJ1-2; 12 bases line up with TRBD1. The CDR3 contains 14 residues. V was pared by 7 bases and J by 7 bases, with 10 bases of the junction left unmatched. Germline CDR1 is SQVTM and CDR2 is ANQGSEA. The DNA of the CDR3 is TGCAGCGGTGGCGCGGGACAGGGGGCGGGTGGCTACACCTTC. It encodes CSGGAGQGAGGYTF.

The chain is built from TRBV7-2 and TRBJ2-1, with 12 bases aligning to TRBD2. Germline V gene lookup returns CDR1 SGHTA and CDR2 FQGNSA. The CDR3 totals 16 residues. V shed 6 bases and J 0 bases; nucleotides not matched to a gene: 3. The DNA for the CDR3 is TGTGCCAGCAGACTGACTAGCGGGAGCTCCTACAATGAGCAGTTCTTC. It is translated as CASRLTSGSSYNEQFF.

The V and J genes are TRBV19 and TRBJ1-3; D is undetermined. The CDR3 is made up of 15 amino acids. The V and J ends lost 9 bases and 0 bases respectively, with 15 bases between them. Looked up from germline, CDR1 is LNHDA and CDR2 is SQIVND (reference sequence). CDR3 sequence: CASKDPGFSGNTIYF. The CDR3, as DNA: TGTGCCAGCAAAGATCCGGGATTCTCTGGAAACACCATATATTTT.

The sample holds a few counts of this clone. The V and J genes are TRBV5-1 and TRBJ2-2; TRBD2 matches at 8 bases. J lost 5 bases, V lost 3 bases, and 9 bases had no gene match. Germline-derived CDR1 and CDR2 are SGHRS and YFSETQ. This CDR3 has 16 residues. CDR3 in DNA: TGCGCCAGCAGCTGGGGGACTAGAGGGAGGACCGGGGAGCTGTTTTTT. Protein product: CASSWGTRGRTGELFF.

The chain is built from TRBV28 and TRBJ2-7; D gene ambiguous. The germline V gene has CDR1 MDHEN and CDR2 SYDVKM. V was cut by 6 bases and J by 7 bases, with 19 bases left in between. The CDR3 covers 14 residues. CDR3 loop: CASRPRDARVEQYF. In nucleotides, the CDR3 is TGTGCCAGCAGACCCCGAGACGCCCGGGTTGAGCAGTACTTC.

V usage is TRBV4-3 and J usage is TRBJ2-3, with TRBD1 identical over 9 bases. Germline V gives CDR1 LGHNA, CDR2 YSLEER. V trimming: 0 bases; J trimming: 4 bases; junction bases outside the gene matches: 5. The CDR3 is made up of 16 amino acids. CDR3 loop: CASSQEIGQGSDTQYF. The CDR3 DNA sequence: TGCGCCAGCAGCCAAGAAATTGGACAGGGGTCAGATACGCAGTATTTT.

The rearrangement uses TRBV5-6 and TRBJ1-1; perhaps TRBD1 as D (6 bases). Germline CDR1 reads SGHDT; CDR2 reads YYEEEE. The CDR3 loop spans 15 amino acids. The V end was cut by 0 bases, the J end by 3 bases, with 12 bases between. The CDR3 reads CASSLGSGAYTEAFF. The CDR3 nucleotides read TGTGCCAGCAGCTTGGGTTCGGGGGCTTACACTGAAGCTTTCTTT.

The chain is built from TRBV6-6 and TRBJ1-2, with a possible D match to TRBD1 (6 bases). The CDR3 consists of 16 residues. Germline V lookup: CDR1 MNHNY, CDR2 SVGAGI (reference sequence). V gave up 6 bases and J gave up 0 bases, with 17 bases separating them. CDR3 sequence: CASRSGQTVANYGYTF. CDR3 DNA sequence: TGTGCCAGCAGGAGCGGACAGACTGTAGCTAACTATGGCTACACCTTC.

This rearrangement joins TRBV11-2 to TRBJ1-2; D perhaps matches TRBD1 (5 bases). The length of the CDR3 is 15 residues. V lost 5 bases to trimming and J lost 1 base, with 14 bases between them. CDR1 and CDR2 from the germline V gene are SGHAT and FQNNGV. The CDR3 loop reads CASSDGTGINYGYTF. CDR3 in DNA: TGTGCCAGCAGCGACGGGACGGGGATTAACTATGGCTACACCTTC.

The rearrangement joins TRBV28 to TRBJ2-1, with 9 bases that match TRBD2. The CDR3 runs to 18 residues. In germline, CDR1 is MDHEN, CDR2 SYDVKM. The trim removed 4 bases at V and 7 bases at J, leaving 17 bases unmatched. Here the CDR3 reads CASSSAGLVAGGQNEQFF. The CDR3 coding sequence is TGTGCCAGCAGTTCGGCGGGTTTGGTTGCGGGAGGGCAAAATGAGCAGTTCTTC. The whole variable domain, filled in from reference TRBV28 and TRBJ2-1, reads DVKVTQSSRYLVKRTGEKVFLECVQDMDHENMFWYRQDPGLGLRLIYFSYDVKMKEKGDIPEGYSVSREKKERFSLILESASTNQTSMYLCASSSAGLVAGGQNEQFFGPGTRLTVL.

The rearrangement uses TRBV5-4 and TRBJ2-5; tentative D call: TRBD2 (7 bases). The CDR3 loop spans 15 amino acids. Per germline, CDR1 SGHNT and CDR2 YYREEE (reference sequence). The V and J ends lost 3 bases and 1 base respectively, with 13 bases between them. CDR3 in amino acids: CASSWGGGFQETQYF. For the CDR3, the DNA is TGTGCCAGCAGCTGGGGAGGGGGGTTCCAAGAGACCCAGTACTTC.

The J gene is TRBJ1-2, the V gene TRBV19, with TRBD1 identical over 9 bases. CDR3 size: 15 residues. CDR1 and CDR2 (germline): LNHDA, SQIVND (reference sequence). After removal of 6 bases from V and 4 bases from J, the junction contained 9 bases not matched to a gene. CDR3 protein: CASRPQGTGIYGYTF. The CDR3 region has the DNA TGTGCCAGTAGGCCTCAAGGGACAGGGATCTATGGCTACACCTTC.

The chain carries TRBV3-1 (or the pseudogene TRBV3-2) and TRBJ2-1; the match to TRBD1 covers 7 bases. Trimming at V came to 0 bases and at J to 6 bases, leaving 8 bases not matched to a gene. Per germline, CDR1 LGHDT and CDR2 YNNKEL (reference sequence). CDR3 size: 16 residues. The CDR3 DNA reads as TGTGCCAGCAGCCAAGATGGTTGGTACAGGGGCAATGAGCAGTTCTTC. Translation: CASSQDGWYRGNEQFF.

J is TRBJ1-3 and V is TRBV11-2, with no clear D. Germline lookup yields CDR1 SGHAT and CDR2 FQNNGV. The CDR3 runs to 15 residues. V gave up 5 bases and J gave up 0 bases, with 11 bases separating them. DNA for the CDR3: TGTGCCAGCAGCAATCGACAAACCTCTGGAAACACCATATATTTT. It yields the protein CASSNRQTSGNTIYF.

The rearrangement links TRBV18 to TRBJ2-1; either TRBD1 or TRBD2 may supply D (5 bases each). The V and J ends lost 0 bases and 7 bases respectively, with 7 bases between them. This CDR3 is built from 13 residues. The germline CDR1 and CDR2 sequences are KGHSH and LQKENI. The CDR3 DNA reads TGTGCCAGCTCACCACCGTGGGGGAATGAGCAGTTCTTC. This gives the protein CASSPPWGNEQFF.

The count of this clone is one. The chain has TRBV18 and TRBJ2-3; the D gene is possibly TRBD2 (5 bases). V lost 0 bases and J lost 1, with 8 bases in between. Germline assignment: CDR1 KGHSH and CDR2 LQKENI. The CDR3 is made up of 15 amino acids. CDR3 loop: CASSPPGVGTDTQYF. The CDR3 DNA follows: TGTGCCAGCTCACCACCCGGGGTAGGCACAGATACGCAGTATTTT.

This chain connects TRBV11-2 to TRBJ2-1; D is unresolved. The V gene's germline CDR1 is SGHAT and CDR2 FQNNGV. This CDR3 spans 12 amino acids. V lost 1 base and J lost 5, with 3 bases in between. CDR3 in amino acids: CASSLADNEQFF. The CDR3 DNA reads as TGTGCCAGCAGCTTAGCGGACAATGAGCAGTTCTTC.

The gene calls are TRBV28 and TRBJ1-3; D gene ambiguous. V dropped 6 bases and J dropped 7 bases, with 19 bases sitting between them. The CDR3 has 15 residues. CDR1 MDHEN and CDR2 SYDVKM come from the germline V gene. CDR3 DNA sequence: TGTGCCAGCAGGTTGGATCGATCTCAACAGAACACCATATATTTT. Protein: CASRLDRSQQNTIYF.